The 15 T cell receptor beta chains reported below all come from one sample, sequenced in a study of blood T cells in healthy people across ages (dated by TCRdb to between 2014 and 2017). Library creation used 5' RACE. Sequencing instrument: Illumina HiSeq 2500. The second PCR ran for roughly 6 to 11 cycles and used a J-beta primer mix along with a sample-barcoded 5' primer. TCRdb reworked the public reads: Q25 trimming with fastp, MiXCR clone assembly, productive beta chains retained. When rows share a CDR3 protein, they turn into one entry using the most common DNA and genes. The sample table lists approximately 400,000 distinct CDR3 sequences, approximately 51% of them with a count of one. The leading ten clones occupy 51% of the sample. Input material: blood. Receptors originate from a man aged 55 to 69 in good health.

J is TRBJ2-5 and V is TRBV7-3; a weak D match, TRBD2 (5 bases). V was shortened by 2 bases and J by 11 bases, with 21 bases between the two germline ends. This CDR3 has 15 amino acids. Germline-derived CDR1 and CDR2 are SGHTA and FQGTGA. The CDR3 DNA is TGTGCCAGCAGCTTATCCGTGGGAGCAGCGAATGAGCAGTACTTC. Amino acid sequence: CASSLSVGAANEQYF.

The J gene is TRBJ1-1, the V gene TRBV7-2; D uncertain. CDR1 and CDR2 (germline): SGHTA, FQGNSA. The V end lost 1 base, the J end lost 1 base, and 22 bases lay between the germline ends. This CDR3 comprises 19 residues. CDR3 DNA sequence: TGTGCCAGCAGCTTAGTTGGATTCGGGAACTCAGGCCCGAACACTGAAGCTTTCTTT. This codes for CASSLVGFGNSGPNTEAFF.

This clonotype was seen more than once but under ten times. The V call is TRBV6-1, the J call TRBJ2-1; D possibly corresponds to TRBD2 (6 bases). The V end was cut by 6 bases, the J end by 5 bases, with 11 bases between. The CDR3 has 13 residues. The germline V gene has CDR1 MNHNS and CDR2 SASEGT. The CDR3 DNA reads as TGTGCCAGCAGGAAGGGACTCCACAATGAGCAGTTCTTC. It yields the protein CASRKGLHNEQFF.

The rearrangement uses TRBV7-9 and TRBJ1-4; 8 nucleotides align to TRBD1. Germline V gene sequence: CDR1 SEHNR, CDR2 FQNEAQ (reference sequence). The V and J ends lost 3 bases and 8 bases, in that order; junction bases with no gene match: 5. This CDR3 is built from 14 residues. CDR3 residues: CASSLKQGGEKLFF. CDR3 DNA sequence: TGTGCCAGCAGCTTGAAACAGGGGGGAGAAAAACTGTTTTTT.

The chain joins TRBV7-8 to TRBJ2-4; the D gene is possibly TRBD1 (6 bases). This CDR3 has 13 amino acids. Trimming cost V 4 bases and J 13 bases, with 17 bases left between them. Germline CDR1 is SGHVS and CDR2 is FQNEAQ. The CDR3 sequence is CASSSQRAGEQYF. The DNA of the CDR3 is TGTGCCAGCAGCTCCCAAAGGGCAGGGGAGCAGTACTTC.

J is TRBJ2-1 and V is TRBV21-1. TRBV21-1 is a documented pseudogene. This CDR3 comprises 14 residues. CDR3 nucleotide sequence: TGTGCCAGCAGTTCGACAGGTCCTTACAATGAGCAGTTCTTC. Protein: CASSSTGPYNEQFF.

The rearrangement joins TRBV7-2 to TRBJ2-5; 13 bases match TRBD2. The CDR3 is 18 residues long. The V gene end was trimmed by 7 bases and the J gene end by 1 base; junction bases not matched to a gene: 12. Germline lookup yields CDR1 SGHTA and CDR2 FQGNSA. This CDR3 is CASNRLTSGGARQETQYF. CDR3 nucleotides: TGTGCCAGCAACCGCCTTACTAGCGGGGGGGCCCGCCAAGAGACCCAGTACTTC.

This clonotype was seen more than once but under ten times. V usage is TRBV20-1 and J usage is TRBJ2-7; D could derive from TRBD1 or TRBD2 (6 bases each). CDR3 length: 14 residues. The V gene's germline CDR1 is DFQATT and CDR2 SNEGSKA (reference sequence). The V and J ends lost 0 bases and 5 bases respectively, with 14 bases between them. CDR3 DNA sequence: TGCAGTGCTAGAGATGACGGGGGCTTGAACGAGCAGTACTTC. This codes for CSARDDGGLNEQYF.

This chain connects TRBV18 to TRBJ2-7; TRBD2 matches 13 bases. CDR1 and CDR2 (germline): KGHSH, LQKENI. Trimming cost V 6 bases and J 5 bases; bases outside gene matches: 16. CDR3 length equals 18 residues. CDR3: CASSFKGSGTSGMDEQYF. Written as DNA, the CDR3 is TGTGCCAGCTCCTTCAAGGGAAGCGGGACTAGCGGGATGGACGAGCAGTACTTC.

This clonotype was found a few times. The J gene is TRBJ2-7, the V gene TRBV12-3 or TRBV12-4; 9 nucleotides match TRBD2. Trimming took 3 bases from V and 2 from J; bases not matched to a gene: 11. The CDR3 extends over 17 amino acids. In DNA, the CDR3 is TGTGCCAGCAGTTTGCTTAGCGGGGGCGCTAGGACCTACGAGCAGTACTTC. Translated, it gives CASSLLSGGARTYEQYF.

CDR3 sequence: CASSVTYQETQYF. The DNA for the CDR3 is TGTGCCAGCAGCGTAACGTACCAAGAGACCCAGTACTTC. The chain links TRBV7-2 to TRBJ2-5, with D hard to call. Looked up from germline, CDR1 is SGHTA and CDR2 is FQGNSA. The V end was cut by 5 bases, the J end by 0 bases, with 7 bases between. The CDR3 runs to 13 residues.

The chain recombines TRBV18 with TRBJ2-7; D is ambiguous. Germline-derived CDR1 and CDR2 are KGHSH and LQKENI. The length of the CDR3 is 13 residues. V lost 3 bases and J 5 bases, leaving 11 bases between the germline ends. The CDR3: CASSPTLENEQYF. CDR3 nucleotide sequence: TGTGCCAGCTCACCGACTTTAGAAAACGAGCAGTACTTC. The full variable domain, rest sourced from reference TRBV18 and TRBJ2-7, is NAGVMQNPRHLVRRRGQEARLRCSPMKGHSHVYWYRQLPEEGLKFMVYLQKENIIDESGMPKERFSAEFPKEGPSILRIQQVVRGDSAAYFCASSPTLENEQYFGPGTRLTVT.

This clonotype occurred a few times. V gene TRBV12-3 or TRBV12-4 combines with J gene TRBJ2-5; 10 bases fit TRBD1. This CDR3 contains 16 residues. Losses at the gene ends were 6 bases for V and 5 bases for J; bases not matched to a gene: 12. CDR3 loop: CASSSEQRDRGETQYF. For the CDR3, the DNA is TGTGCCAGCAGCAGCGAGCAGAGGGACAGGGGCGAGACCCAGTACTTC.

The rearrangement uses TRBV15 and TRBJ1-6, with D uncertain. V was shortened by 5 bases and J by 5 bases, with 10 bases between the two germline ends. Germline V CDR1 and CDR2: LNHNV, YYDKDF (reference sequence). CDR3 length equals 14 residues. CDR3 in DNA: TGTGCCACCAGCTTCCTCGACCATAATTCACCCCTCCACTTT. Protein: CATSFLDHNSPLHF.

CDR3 in DNA: TGCAGTGCTCCCCGGGGGACACCGCCCTACAATGAGCAGTTCTTC. Protein sequence: CSAPRGTPPYNEQFF. The chain has TRBV20-1 and TRBJ2-1; the D gene could be TRBD1 or TRBD2 (6 bases each). This CDR3 region has 15 residues. From germline, CDR1 is DFQATT and CDR2 SNEGSKA (reference sequence). The V and J ends lost 5 bases and 2 bases respectively, with 16 bases between them.